This T cell receptor (beta chain) was documented in a study of T cell changes during pregnancy in multiple sclerosis. Clones were read by immunoSEQ multiplex PCR, and TCRdb kept only the in-frame ones, dropping some. The repertoire has 80,000 to 130,000 clones, around 92% of them found once; the top ten carry around 0.96%. CDR3 length: 13 residues. Germline CDR1 and CDR2: MNHNS and SASEGT. The V end lost 0 bases, the J end lost 5 bases, and 7 bases lay between the germline ends. This TCR was recovered from a female donor with multiple sclerosis, enrolled in a pregnancy study. This sample comprised peripheral blood, obtained before pregnancy. The rearrangement joins TRBV6-1 to TRBJ1-2; D is possibly TRBD1 (5 bases). This CDR3 reads CASSEARGYGYTF. The CDR3 region has the DNA TGTGCCAGCAGTGAAGCGCGGGGGTATGGCTACACCTTC.